A selection of T cell receptor beta chains follows, all from one sample in a study of PD-L1 blockade in urothelial cancer. Assay: immunoSEQ multiplex PCR; the TCRdb copy retains only in-frame clones and omits some. The profile shows 50,000 or so clones, under 85% of them singletons. The sequences come from PBMCs, collected around atezolizumab (anti-PD-L1) treatment. These receptors all stem from a man between 50 and 59 years old with urothelial cancer. Each CDR3 is given with its conserved first and last residue. D genes are given only for firm matches. A clone size is listed for some rows: how often the clone was seen (once, few, many), or a class if it is expanded.

CDR3 length	D gene	V gene	J gene	clone size	CDR3 protein	CDR3 DNA
18	TRBD2	TRBV7-9	TRBJ2-1	.	CASSSGTSGSSLGNEQFF	TGTGCCAGCAGCTCTGGGACTAGCGGGAGTTCTCTGGGGAATGAGCAGTTCTTC
15	TRBD2	TRBV19	TRBJ2-1	few	CASSIKRGPYNEQFF	TGTGCCAGTAGTATAAAGCGGGGGCCTTACAATGAGCAGTTCTTC
16	.	TRBV21-1	TRBJ2-7	.	CASSQHLTGTFYEQYF	TGTGCCAGCAGCCAGCATCTAACAGGAACCTTCTACGAGCAGTACTTC
14	.	TRBV9	TRBJ1-2	.	CASSRGTTNYGYTF	TGTGCCAGCAGCAGAGGGACAACGAACTATGGCTACACCTTC
13	.	TRBV7-2	TRBJ2-3	.	CASSLDRSDTQYF	TGTGCCAGCAGCTTAGATCGGTCGGATACGCAGTATTTT
15	.	TRBV19	TRBJ1-5	.	CASSVDSLRNQPQHF	TGTGCCAGTAGTGTGGACAGCCTCAGGAATCAGCCCCAGCATTTT
19	TRBD1	TRBV11-3	TRBJ2-1	.	CASSLGDRTSPTTYNEQFF	TGTGCCAGCAGCCTTGGGGACAGAACATCCCCGACCACCTACAATGAGCAGTTCTTC
13	.	TRBV7-9	TRBJ1-1	.	CASSTTGSTEAFF	TGTGCCAGCAGCACAACAGGGTCCACTGAAGCTTTCTTT
15	TRBD1	TRBV18	TRBJ1-1	.	CASSLLQGEVTEAFF	TGTGCCAGCTCACTACTTCAGGGGGAGGTCACTGAAGCTTTCTTT
16	.	TRBV6-6	TRBJ2-3	.	CASTYRGGESTDTQYF	TGTGCCAGCACCTACAGGGGGGGGGAGAGCACAGATACGCAGTATTTT
19	TRBD2	TRBV29-1	TRBJ2-4	.	CSVLTQPGLAGVGKNIQYF	TGCAGCGTTTTAACCCAACCGGGGCTAGCGGGAGTCGGGAAAAACATTCAGTACTTC
15	.	TRBV2	TRBJ1-2	.	CASSDRAGSIRGYTF	TGTGCCAGCAGTGATAGAGCAGGGTCGATACGTGGCTACACCTTC
17	TRBD1	TRBV7-8	TRBJ1-3	.	CASSSPRDRASGNTIYF	TGTGCCAGCAGCTCGCCTCGGGACAGAGCCTCTGGAAACACCATATATTTT
17	TRBD1	TRBV30	TRBJ1-4	.	CAWSGTGTGSTNEKLFF	TGTGCCTGGAGCGGGACTGGGACAGGGTCAACTAATGAAAAACTGTTTTTT
15	.	TRBV15	TRBJ1-5	.	CATSRWQASGQPQHF	TGTGCCACCAGCAGATGGCAGGCCTCGGGGCAGCCCCAGCATTTT
13	.	TRBV28	TRBJ2-3	few	CASTWSVADTQYF	TGTGCCAGCACCTGGAGTGTGGCCGATACGCAGTATTTT
13	.	TRBV25-1	TRBJ1-2	.	CASRDIFNYGYTF	TGTGCCAGCAGAGACATTTTTAACTATGGCTACACCTTC
15	TRBD1	TRBV27	TRBJ1-5	.	CASTQTGGSNQPQHF	TGTGCCAGCACCCAGACAGGGGGAAGCAATCAGCCCCAGCATTTT
12	TRBD1	TRBV28	TRBJ2-3	.	CASSLGTGTQYF	TGTGCCAGCAGTTTAGGGACAGGTACGCAGTATTTT
13	TRBD1	TRBV9	TRBJ1-2	once	CASSATGDYGYTF	TGTGCCAGCAGCGCGACAGGGGACTATGGCTACACCTTC
15	TRBD2	TRBV7-3	TRBJ2-7	.	CASSPDGTSAYEQYF	TGTGCCAGCAGCCCCGACGGGACTAGTGCCTACGAGCAGTACTTC
15	TRBD1	TRBV7-6	TRBJ2-5	.	CASSPRDRAEETQYF	TGTGCCAGCAGCCCTAGGGACAGGGCGGAGGAGACCCAGTACTTC
20	TRBD2	TRBV19	TRBJ2-1	.	CASSSSGGRVSSGSYNEQFF	TGTGCCAGTAGCTCCTCTGGGGGGAGAGTAAGTAGCGGGAGCTACAATGAGCAGTTCTTC
16	.	TRBV15	TRBJ2-3	.	CATSRDRAVSTDTQYF	TGTGCCACCAGCAGAGATAGAGCGGTTAGCACAGATACGCAGTATTTT
12	.	TRBV7-8	TRBJ2-7	.	CASSLVTYEQYF	TGTGCCAGCAGCTTAGTCACCTACGAGCAGTACTTC
16	.	TRBV27	TRBJ2-1	.	CASSLAGRAPYNEQFF	TGTGCCAGCAGTTTAGCCGGCAGGGCCCCCTACAATGAGCAGTTCTTC
15	TRBD1	TRBV7-2	TRBJ2-3	.	CASSHDRGLTDTQYF	TGTGCCAGCAGCCACGACAGGGGGCTGACAGATACGCAGTATTTT
11	.	TRBV20-1	TRBJ2-3	.	CSARGGVGQYF	TGCAGTGCCCGTGGGGGCGTTGGGCAGTATTTT
14	TRBD2	TRBV9	TRBJ2-5	.	CASSVGLAGGEQYF	TGTGCCAGCAGCGTAGGGCTAGCGGGAGGGGAGCAGTACTTC
13	.	TRBV10-3	TRBJ1-4	.	CAISLGPNEKLFF	TGTGCCATCAGTTTGGGCCCAAATGAAAAACTGTTTTTT
14	TRBD2	TRBV6-6	TRBJ2-2	.	CASAGGSNTGELFF	TGTGCCAGCGCGGGGGGCTCGAACACCGGGGAGCTGTTTTTT
17	TRBD1	TRBV6-1	TRBJ1-1	.	CASSDRDRGLPGTEAFF	TGTGCCAGCAGTGACCGGGACAGGGGGCTGCCCGGCACTGAAGCTTTCTTT
13	.	TRBV13	TRBJ2-3	.	CASSQSGADTQYF	TGTGCCAGCAGCCAGTCGGGTGCAGATACGCAGTATTTT
14	TRBD1	TRBV9	TRBJ1-4	.	CASSVPGQGEKLFF	TGTGCCAGCAGCGTTCCGGGACAGGGGGAAAAACTGTTTTTT
15	TRBD1	TRBV7-2	TRBJ1-5	.	CASSRDRGPNQPQHF	TGTGCCAGCAGCCGGGACAGGGGACCCAATCAGCCCCAGCATTTT
15	.	TRBV15	TRBJ1-4	.	CATSRAGAGDEKLFF	TGTGCCACCAGCAGAGCTGGGGCAGGAGATGAAAAACTGTTTTTT
13	.	TRBV9	TRBJ2-7	.	CASSVRGSHEQYF	TGTGCCAGCAGCGTGAGGGGGAGCCACGAGCAGTACTTC
12	.	TRBV5-1	TRBJ1-1	.	CASSLAGDLAFF	TGCGCCAGCAGCTTGGCAGGGGATTTGGCTTTCTTT
15	TRBD1	TRBV2	TRBJ2-2	.	CASSDKGAQIGELFF	TGTGCCAGCAGTGATAAGGGGGCGCAGATCGGGGAGCTGTTTTTT
16	TRBD2	TRBV11-3	TRBJ2-5	.	CASSRGPSGRLETQYF	TGTGCCAGCAGCCGTGGGCCTAGCGGGAGGTTAGAGACCCAGTACTTC
14	.	TRBV6-6	TRBJ2-7	.	CASRHREAAYEQYF	TGTGCCAGCAGACACCGAGAGGCGGCCTACGAGCAGTACTTC
13	.	TRBV7-8	TRBJ1-1	once	CASRAGGNTEAFF	TGTGCCAGCAGAGCTGGAGGGAACACTGAAGCTTTCTTT
15	.	TRBV6-5	TRBJ2-2	.	CASKSLPAGTGELFF	TGTGCCAGCAAGTCGTTACCCGCAGGGACCGGGGAGCTGTTTTTT
13	.	TRBV29-1	TRBJ1-5	few	CSVALGGNQPQHF	TGCAGCGTTGCCCTTGGGGGGAATCAGCCCCAGCATTTT
13	TRBD1	TRBV7-3	TRBJ2-7	once	CASSSGTGNEQYF	TGTGCCAGCAGCTCCGGGACAGGGAACGAGCAGTACTTC
14	.	TRBV5-4	TRBJ1-5	.	CASSLGTVDQPQHF	TGTGCCAGCAGCCTCGGTACAGTTGATCAGCCCCAGCATTTT
12	.	TRBV6-5	TRBJ1-4	.	CASSRGSEKLFF	TGTGCCAGCAGCAGGGGTAGTGAAAAACTGTTTTTT
15	.	TRBV18	TRBJ1-2	.	CASSPLPGEDYGYTF	TGTGCCAGCTCACCACTCCCTGGGGAGGACTATGGCTACACCTTC
16	TRBD2	TRBV27	TRBJ2-7	.	CASSHRTSRTFYEQYF	TGTGCCAGCAGTCATAGGACTAGCCGCACGTTCTACGAGCAGTACTTC
13	.	TRBV15	TRBJ2-7	.	CATSRDFTYEQYF	TGTGCCACCAGCAGAGATTTTACCTACGAGCAGTACTTC
15	TRBD1	TRBV9	TRBJ2-2	.	CASSVETGWTGELFF	TGTGCCAGCAGCGTAGAGACAGGGTGGACCGGGGAGCTGTTTTTT
13	.	TRBV6-5	TRBJ1-5	.	CASYGGFDQPQHF	TGTGCCAGCTATGGCGGTTTTGATCAGCCCCAGCATTTT
19	TRBD1	TRBV9	TRBJ2-4	.	CASRYGQGAKTLAKNIQYF	TGTGCCAGCAGATACGGACAGGGGGCAAAAACACTAGCCAAAAACATTCAGTACTTC
14	.	TRBV6-7	TRBJ2-7	.	CASSDKGDPHEQYF	TGTGCCAGCAGTGACAAGGGGGATCCCCACGAGCAGTACTTC
14	.	TRBV13	TRBJ2-5	.	CASSLVGVGETQYF	TGTGCCAGCAGCTTAGTTGGAGTTGGGGAGACCCAGTACTTC
15	TRBD1	TRBV7-9	TRBJ2-1	.	CASSLTGTGLNEQFF	TGTGCCAGCAGCTTAACCGGGACAGGTCTCAATGAGCAGTTCTTC
15	TRBD1	TRBV5-5	TRBJ2-7	once	CASSFPEGAVYEQYF	TGTGCCAGCAGCTTCCCTGAGGGGGCGGTGTACGAGCAGTACTTC
14	.	TRBV6-1	TRBJ2-3	.	CASSITGFSDTQYF	TGTGCCAGCAGTATAACAGGGTTTTCAGATACGCAGTATTTT
13	TRBD1	TRBV2	TRBJ1-3	.	CASSAKQGDTIYF	TGTGCCAGCAGCGCCAAACAGGGGGACACCATATATTTT
15	TRBD1	TRBV4-3	TRBJ1-5	.	CASSQDRQGLQPQHF	TGCGCCAGCAGCCAAGATCGACAGGGTCTCCAGCCCCAGCATTTT